This T cell receptor beta chain was profiled in a study of radiotherapy plus CTLA-4 blockade in lung cancer. V lost 4 bases to trimming and J lost 2 bases, with 20 bases between them. The CDR3 contains 17 residues. Per the germline V gene, CDR1 is LNHDA and CDR2 is SQIVND (reference sequence). TCRdb's table, derived via immunoSEQ multiplex PCR, lists solely in-frame clones and lacks some. The sample includes about 81,000 clones, about three quarters of them seen just once. This clone was recorded a few times. The sample was peripheral blood, taken from a patient treated with radiotherapy plus ipilimumab. This TCR was recovered from a human donor with non-small cell lung cancer that progressed on radiotherapy plus ipilimumab. The chain combines TRBV19 with TRBJ1-2, with D hard to call. CDR3 DNA: TGTGCCAGTAGTACACCCCCGATGATCTCAGTGAACTATGGCTACACCTTC. Protein: CASSTPPMISVNYGYTF.